Below, 29 T cell receptor beta chains from the same sample are listed, as sequenced in a study of T cell responses to AZD1222 COVID-19 vaccine. Only in-frame clones appear in the TCRdb table, and some are missing; sequencing was by immunoSEQ multiplex PCR. This sample has 85,000 to 95,000 clones, with 70% to 90% found just once. The input for sequencing was peripheral blood, taken 28 days after the second AZD1222 dose. These receptors were obtained from an adult who received the AZD1222 COVID-19 vaccine.

This sequence joins TRBV27 and TRBJ1-1; no definite D call. Trimming shortened V by 4 bases and J by 1 base, and 7 bases separated the two germline ends. CDR1 is MNHEY and CDR2 is SMNVEV in the germline V gene (reference sequence). The CDR3 spans 13 residues. The CDR3 DNA is TGTGCCAGCAGTTACGCAGAGAACACTGAAGCTTTCTTT. Translated: CASSYAENTEAFF.

The chain is built from TRBV18 and TRBJ2-5, with unresolved D. The CDR3 spans 11 residues. The germline CDR1 and CDR2 sequences are KGHSH and LQKENI. V was shortened by 6 bases and J by 5 bases, with 7 bases between the two germline ends. CDR3 nucleotide sequence: TGTGCCAGCTCGAGTCCGGAGACCCAGTACTTC. Amino acid sequence: CASSSPETQYF. Full variable domain (remainder filled in from reference TRBV18 and TRBJ2-5): NAGVMQNPRHLVRRRGQEARLRCSPMKGHSHVYWYRQLPEEGLKFMVYLQKENIIDESGMPKERFSAEFPKEGPSILRIQQVVRGDSAAYFCASSSPETQYFGPGTRLLVL.

The CDR3 protein is CASSITAGRNEQFF. The CDR3 region has the DNA TGTGCCAGTAGTATTACCGCGGGTCGCAATGAGCAGTTCTTC. This rearrangement joins TRBV19 to TRBJ2-1; maybe TRBD2 (5 bases). The CDR3 length is 14 residues. Trimming took 3 bases from V and 6 from J, leaving 12 bases between them. Germline values: CDR1 LNHDA, CDR2 SQIVND (reference sequence).

The rearrangement links TRBV4-3 to TRBJ1-2; 7 bases map to TRBD1. J lost 3 bases, V lost 1 base, and 8 bases had no gene match. Germline CDR1 LGHNA, CDR2 YSLEER. This CDR3 spans 16 amino acids. Here the CDR3 reads CASSQAQGGEDYGYTF. DNA for the CDR3: TGCGCCAGCAGCCAAGCGCAAGGGGGCGAGGACTATGGCTACACCTTC.

This clone was counted only a few times. The J gene is TRBJ2-2, the V gene TRBV27; 7 bases align to TRBD2. Germline-derived CDR1 and CDR2 are MNHEY and SMNVEV (reference sequence). The CDR3 covers 14 residues. Trimming cost V 8 bases and J 4 bases; bases outside gene matches: 7. CDR3 sequence (DNA): TGTGCCAGCTCCGGGGGGAGCTTCACCGGGGAGCTGTTTTTT. Translating it yields CASSGGSFTGELFF.

The chain uses TRBV5-6 and TRBJ2-5; 11 bases align to TRBD2. This CDR3 spans 16 amino acids. With 0 bases clipped from V and 4 bases from J, the junction kept 5 bases outside the gene matches. Germline-derived CDR1 and CDR2 are SGHDT and YYEEEE. The CDR3 sequence: CASSLEPGLAAETQYF. As DNA, the CDR3 is TGTGCCAGCAGCTTGGAGCCGGGACTAGCGGCAGAGACCCAGTACTTC.

This chain uses TRBV9 with TRBJ2-5; 7 bases are a match to TRBD1. Germline V gene data show CDR1 as SGDLS and CDR2 as YYNGEE. V was pared by 0 bases and J by 4 bases, with 15 bases of the junction left unmatched. This CDR3 is 18 amino acids long. The CDR3 DNA is TGTGCCAGCAGCGTAGAAGGGGGCCTAGGAGTCCGGGGAGAGACCCAGTACTTC. Translated: CASSVEGGLGVRGETQYF.

The chain joins TRBV20-1 to TRBJ1-3, with D uncertain. This CDR3 comprises 11 residues. Germline V gene lookup returns CDR1 DFQATT and CDR2 SNEGSKA (reference sequence). For the CDR3, the DNA is TGCGCCTCCCCGGGAAGTAACACCATATATTTT. It encodes CASPGSNTIYF.

J is TRBJ2-7 and V is TRBV30, with TRBD1 identical over 7 bases. Germline V gene sequence: CDR1 GTSNPN, CDR2 SVGIG (reference sequence). The trim removed 5 bases at V and 2 bases at J, leaving 6 bases unmatched. The CDR3 is 13 residues long. The CDR3 sequence is CAWDRDRAYEQYF. Written as DNA, the CDR3 is TGTGCCTGGGACCGGGACAGAGCCTACGAGCAGTACTTC.

The chain links TRBV5-1 to TRBJ1-2; D unclear. Per germline, CDR1 SGHRS and CDR2 YFSETQ. V was pared by 2 bases and J by 1 base, with 9 bases between. CDR3 length equals 14 residues. The CDR3 DNA sequence: TGCGCCAGCAGCTTCCACAGCGATAACTATGGCTACACCTTC. Protein sequence: CASSFHSDNYGYTF.

The chain is built from TRBV10-3 and TRBJ2-7; D possibly uses TRBD1 or TRBD2 (5 bases each). Looked up from germline, CDR1 is ENHRY and CDR2 is SYGVKD. The CDR3 length is 17 residues. The germline V and J ends were trimmed by 0 bases and 1 base, with 16 bases remaining between them. The CDR3 region is CAISESIRQGASYEQYF. CDR3 in DNA: TGTGCCATCAGTGAGTCGATAAGGCAGGGAGCGTCCTACGAGCAGTACTTC.

V and J are TRBV19 and TRBJ1-1; unclear D gene. The germline gives CDR1 LNHDA, CDR2 SQIVND (reference sequence). There are 12 residues in the CDR3. Trimming shortened V by 4 bases and J by 5 bases, and 8 bases separated the two germline ends. The CDR3 spells CASSTLGTEAFF. The DNA of the CDR3 is TGTGCCAGTAGTACCTTAGGTACTGAAGCTTTCTTT.

The V and J genes are TRBV10-3 and TRBJ2-2; D possibly corresponds to TRBD1 (7 bases). The V gene lost 7 bases and the J gene lost 3 bases, with 12 bases spanning the gap. This CDR3 is built from 14 residues. Germline V gene sequence: CDR1 ENHRY, CDR2 SYGVKD. CDR3 sequence (DNA): TGTGCCATCACAGGGGGGTCGGACACCGGGGAGCTGTTTTTT. This translates into CAITGGSDTGELFF.

The gene calls are TRBV20-1 and TRBJ2-5, with 7 nucleotides matching TRBD2. Germline loops: CDR1 DFQATT, CDR2 SNEGSKA (reference sequence). V lost 3 bases, J lost 5 bases, and 6 bases stayed unmatched. This CDR3 has 13 residues. CDR3 nucleotides: TGCAGTGCTAGTAGGACTAGTAGGGAGACCCAGTACTTC. The encoded protein is CSASRTSRETQYF.

The chain uses TRBV7-9 and TRBJ2-1, with D unclear. The V end lost 2 bases, the J end lost 9 bases, and 8 bases lay between the germline ends. The CDR3 is 12 residues long. Germline V gene lookup returns CDR1 SEHNR and CDR2 FQNEAQ (reference sequence). The DNA of the CDR3 is TGTGCCAGCAGCTTACTAGTCCCTGAGCAGTTCTTC. Amino acid sequence: CASSLLVPEQFF.

V usage is TRBV11-3 and J usage is TRBJ2-2; no clear D gene. The length of the CDR3 is 15 residues. CDR1 is SGHNT, CDR2 YENEEA, per germline. V was pared by 5 bases and J by 6 bases, with 16 bases between. The CDR3 spells CASSPDFLGAGELFF. The CDR3, as DNA: TGTGCCAGCAGCCCGGATTTCTTGGGCGCCGGGGAGCTGTTTTTT.

The chain recombines TRBV5-1 with TRBJ1-2, with 7 bases lining up with TRBD1. Germline-derived CDR1 and CDR2 are SGHRS and YFSETQ. The CDR3 is 14 residues long. The V gene end was trimmed by 5 bases and the J gene end by 2 bases; junction bases not matched to a gene: 6. The CDR3 DNA reads as TGCGCCAGCAGGCAGGGGGAACTCAACTATGGCTACACCTTC. Translation gives CASRQGELNYGYTF.

The chain employs TRBV5-1 and TRBJ1-3, with D hard to call. Trimming removed 3 bases at V and 0 bases at J, with 10 bases between. From germline, CDR1 is SGHRS and CDR2 YFSETQ. The CDR3 is made up of 15 amino acids. CDR3 nucleotides: TGCGCCAGCAGCTACGACGGAAGCTCTGGAAACACCATATATTTT. Amino acids: CASSYDGSSGNTIYF.

V usage is TRBV6-1 and J usage is TRBJ1-1; tentatively, D is TRBD1 (6 bases). The V end was cut by 0 bases, the J end by 5 bases, with 13 bases between. The CDR3 has 15 residues. CDR1 is MNHNS and CDR2 is SASEGT in the germline V gene. CDR3 loop: CASSEAGGPGTEAFF. CDR3 nucleotides: TGTGCCAGCAGTGAAGCCGGGGGGCCAGGGACTGAAGCTTTCTTT.

The rearrangement joins TRBV27 to TRBJ2-3, with D possibly matching TRBD2 (6 bases). CDR3 size: 22 residues. Looked up from germline, CDR1 is MNHEY and CDR2 is SMNVEV (reference sequence). The V end lost 1 base, the J end lost 2 bases, and 31 bases lay between the germline ends. As DNA, the CDR3 is TGTGCCAGCAGTTTATGGATCTTGAATACGGGGGACGGTGTTTCTCACACAGATACGCAGTATTTT. Protein product: CASSLWILNTGDGVSHTDTQYF.

This clone was seen just once. The chain joins TRBV7-9 to TRBJ1-2, with TRBD1 matching 9 bases. Trimming cost V 5 bases and J 7 bases; bases outside gene matches: 5. The CDR3 totals 13 residues. Per the germline V gene, CDR1 is SEHNR and CDR2 is FQNEAQ (reference sequence). The DNA for the CDR3 is TGTGCCAGCAGCATAGGACAGGGGTCTGGCTACACCTTC. Translation gives CASSIGQGSGYTF.

This clone was seen a few times. V and J are TRBV30 and TRBJ2-7; possible D gene TRBD1, 6 bases. V lost 1 base, J lost 5 bases, and 15 bases lay in between. This CDR3 spans 14 amino acids. Germline-derived CDR1 and CDR2 are GTSNPN and SVGIG (reference sequence). The CDR3 bases are TGTGCCTGGAGTGACGGGAAAGGGGGAAACGAGCAGTACTTC. Encoded protein: CAWSDGKGGNEQYF.

This rearrangement joins TRBV4-3 to TRBJ1-1, with no clear D. Trimming removed 0 bases from V and 2 bases from J, with 19 bases in between. Germline assignment: CDR1 LGHNA and CDR2 YSLEER. CDR3 size: 18 residues. CDR3 nucleotides: TGCGCCAGCAGCCAAGAGCCGGAAGAGGTGGTCCGCAACACTGAAGCTTTCTTT. Translating gives CASSQEPEEVVRNTEAFF.

The chain couples TRBV18 to TRBJ1-1; D remains ambiguous. Trimming removed 4 bases from V and 6 bases from J, with 12 bases in between. This CDR3 region has 13 residues. Germline V lookup: CDR1 KGHSH, CDR2 LQKENI. The CDR3 reads CASSQAEIAEAFF. In nucleotides, the CDR3 is TGTGCCAGCTCACAAGCGGAGATAGCTGAAGCTTTCTTT.

The CDR3 is CASSYLDRSGDEQYF. The CDR3 bases are TGTGCCAGCAGTTACCTCGACAGGTCCGGGGACGAGCAGTACTTC. The chain has TRBV6-5 and TRBJ2-7; TRBD1 is a possible D gene (6 bases). V gave up 2 bases and J gave up 5 bases, with 16 bases separating them. CDR1 is MNHEY and CDR2 is SVGAGI in the germline V gene. The CDR3 runs to 15 residues.

The chain links TRBV5-1 to TRBJ1-5; 7 bases are a match to TRBD1. There are 16 residues in the CDR3. Germline CDR1 reads SGHRS; CDR2 reads YFSETQ. V shed 4 bases and J 4 bases; nucleotides not matched to a gene: 11. This CDR3 is CASSRTGQNHNQPQHF. The DNA for the CDR3 is TGCGCCAGCAGCCGAACGGGACAGAATCATAATCAGCCCCAGCATTTT.

The gene calls are TRBV20-1 and TRBJ2-3; D is perhaps TRBD1 (5 bases). V lost 3 bases, J lost 0 bases, and 19 bases lay in between. Germline V gene lookup returns CDR1 DFQATT and CDR2 SNEGSKA (reference sequence). This CDR3 comprises 17 residues. The CDR3 loop reads CSASSGKDLGSTDTQYF. CDR3 in DNA: TGCAGTGCTAGTTCAGGGAAAGATCTAGGGAGCACAGATACGCAGTATTTT.

The chain recombines TRBV6-5 with TRBJ1-4; D remains unclear. Trimming took off 0 bases at V and 10 bases at J, with 15 bases between the two ends. The CDR3 runs to 15 residues. Germline loops: CDR1 MNHEY, CDR2 SVGAGI. The chain's CDR3 is CASSYSRYPGGKLFF. CDR3 bases: TGTGCCAGCAGTTACTCGCGATACCCCGGCGGAAAACTGTTTTTT.

In nucleotides, the CDR3 is TGTGCCAGCTCACCGGGACAGGACTCCTTTTACTATGGCTACACCTTC. As protein: CASSPGQDSFYYGYTF. The chain links TRBV18 to TRBJ1-2; TRBD1 agrees at 8 bases. This CDR3 has 16 amino acids. Germline assignment: CDR1 KGHSH and CDR2 LQKENI. Trimming removed 3 bases from V and 3 bases from J; junction bases left unmatched: 9.